This TCR beta chain came from a study of read filtering for tumor transcriptome and immune sequencing. Overall study: The cohort had about 16 men and around 15 women aged about 47 to 80, mean around 66 years.

Molecular barcoded adaptors covering alpha/delta and beta/gamma chains were used on around 370 ng RNA. TCRdb reprocessed the reads with MiXCR, giving one entry per CDR3 protein. This sample yields about 28,000 distinct CDR3 sequences, of which approximately 15% are seen a single time; about two fifths belongs to the top ten. The germline V gene encodes CDR1 LGHDT and CDR2 YNNKEL (reference sequence). The CDR3 runs to 13 residues. Trimming removed 1 base from V and 5 bases from J, with 8 bases in between. The sample holds many counts of this clonotype. The chain has TRBV3-1 and TRBJ2-5; D is ambiguous. The sequence was obtained from a donor at least 40 years old with multiple myeloma. The source material was a population of CD138-negative cells sorted from bone marrow. Here the CDR3 reads CASSQGAEETQYF. The DNA for the CDR3 is TGTGCCAGCAGCCAAGGTGCGGAGGAGACCCAGTACTTC.